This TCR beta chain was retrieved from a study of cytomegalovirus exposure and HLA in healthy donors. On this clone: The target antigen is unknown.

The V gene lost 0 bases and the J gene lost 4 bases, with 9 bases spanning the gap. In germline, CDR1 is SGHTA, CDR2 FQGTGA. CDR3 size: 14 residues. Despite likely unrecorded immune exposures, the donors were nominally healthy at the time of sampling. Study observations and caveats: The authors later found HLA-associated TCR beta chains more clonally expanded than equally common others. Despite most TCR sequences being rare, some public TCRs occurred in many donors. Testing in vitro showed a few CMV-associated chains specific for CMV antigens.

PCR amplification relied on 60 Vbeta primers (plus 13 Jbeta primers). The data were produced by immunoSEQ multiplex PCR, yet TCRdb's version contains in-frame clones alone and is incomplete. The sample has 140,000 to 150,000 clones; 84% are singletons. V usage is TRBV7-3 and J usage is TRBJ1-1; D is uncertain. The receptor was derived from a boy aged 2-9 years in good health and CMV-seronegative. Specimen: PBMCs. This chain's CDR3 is CASSLTASGTEAFF. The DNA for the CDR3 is TGTGCCAGCAGCTTAACGGCTTCGGGCACTGAAGCTTTCTTT. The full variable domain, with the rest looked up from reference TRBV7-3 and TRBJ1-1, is GAGVSQTPSNKVTEKGKYVELRCDPISGHTALYWYRQSLGQGPEFLIYFQGTGAADDSGLPNDRFFAVRPEGSVSTLKIQRTERGDSAVYLCASSLTASGTEAFFGQGTRLTVV.